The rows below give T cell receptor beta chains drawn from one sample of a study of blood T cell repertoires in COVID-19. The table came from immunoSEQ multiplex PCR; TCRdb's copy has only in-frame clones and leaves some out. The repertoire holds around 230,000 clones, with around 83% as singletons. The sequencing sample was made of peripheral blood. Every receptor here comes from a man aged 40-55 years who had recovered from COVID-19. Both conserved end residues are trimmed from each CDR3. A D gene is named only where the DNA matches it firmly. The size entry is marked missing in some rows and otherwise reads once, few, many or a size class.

cdr3_aa: ASSLRDFSYEQY
clone_size: few
j_call: TRBJ2-7
d_call: NA
v_call: TRBV28

cdr3_aa: ASSYGTGFPEQY
clone_size: many
j_call: TRBJ2-7
d_call: TRBD1
v_call: TRBV6-2/TRBV6-3

cdr3_aa: AWSEITTILTAGGGDTQY
clone_size: once
j_call: TRBJ2-3
d_call: TRBD2
v_call: TRBV30

cdr3_aa: ASSYSTGNTGELF
clone_size: NA
j_call: TRBJ2-2
d_call: NA
v_call: TRBV5-1

cdr3_aa: AIRGGTNTGELF
clone_size: NA
j_call: TRBJ2-2
d_call: NA
v_call: TRBV10-3

cdr3_aa: SVEARGLAGGYNEQF
clone_size: NA
j_call: TRBJ2-1
d_call: TRBD2
v_call: TRBV29-1

cdr3_aa: AWSLGLAGRKSHEQF
clone_size: NA
j_call: TRBJ2-1
d_call: TRBD2
v_call: TRBV30

cdr3_aa: ASSQDLGEEGF
clone_size: NA
j_call: TRBJ1-1
d_call: NA
v_call: TRBV4-3

cdr3_aa: ASSLDPPGTGEMDGYT
clone_size: few
j_call: TRBJ1-2
d_call: TRBD1
v_call: TRBV5-1

cdr3_aa: ASSPQRGGGETQY
clone_size: NA
j_call: TRBJ2-5
d_call: TRBD2
v_call: TRBV9

cdr3_aa: ASSLDLGTPYGYT
clone_size: NA
j_call: TRBJ1-2
d_call: NA
v_call: TRBV11-2

cdr3_aa: SVTQGHETQY
clone_size: NA
j_call: TRBJ2-5
d_call: NA
v_call: TRBV29-1

cdr3_aa: ASSLQGGQETQY
clone_size: NA
j_call: TRBJ2-5
d_call: NA
v_call: TRBV7-2

cdr3_aa: ASSPAYSVGNEQY
clone_size: NA
j_call: TRBJ2-7
d_call: NA
v_call: TRBV11-2

cdr3_aa: ASSPRPSGDHQPQH
clone_size: NA
j_call: TRBJ1-5
d_call: NA
v_call: TRBV5-8

cdr3_aa: ASSSGLGNTIY
clone_size: NA
j_call: TRBJ1-3
d_call: NA
v_call: TRBV11-2

cdr3_aa: SVGRGDNEQF
clone_size: NA
j_call: TRBJ2-1
d_call: NA
v_call: TRBV29-1

cdr3_aa: ASSEAMRTGWYEQF
clone_size: NA
j_call: TRBJ2-1
d_call: TRBD1
v_call: TRBV2

cdr3_aa: ASSQDRRGPQH
clone_size: NA
j_call: TRBJ1-5
d_call: NA
v_call: TRBV4-2

cdr3_aa: ASSNLGTGGDLGTEAF
clone_size: NA
j_call: TRBJ1-1
d_call: TRBD1
v_call: TRBV19

cdr3_aa: ASRDSLNSPLH
clone_size: NA
j_call: TRBJ1-6
d_call: TRBD1
v_call: TRBV27

cdr3_aa: ASSSPGTGTGYT
clone_size: NA
j_call: TRBJ1-2
d_call: TRBD1
v_call: TRBV27

cdr3_aa: ASSYGAEYGYT
clone_size: NA
j_call: TRBJ1-2
d_call: NA
v_call: TRBV6-5

cdr3_aa: ASSPTLQGIFDYGYT
clone_size: NA
j_call: TRBJ1-2
d_call: NA
v_call: TRBV6-2/TRBV6-3

cdr3_aa: ASSVEAGVQETQY
clone_size: NA
j_call: TRBJ2-5
d_call: TRBD2
v_call: TRBV9

cdr3_aa: ASSAFSSSGNTIY
clone_size: NA
j_call: TRBJ1-3
d_call: NA
v_call: TRBV5-6

cdr3_aa: ASSWSRMEYSSPLH
clone_size: NA
j_call: TRBJ1-6
d_call: NA
v_call: TRBV7-8

cdr3_aa: SVEAPFQGSEAF
clone_size: NA
j_call: TRBJ1-1
d_call: NA
v_call: TRBV29-1

cdr3_aa: ASSREGYSEQY
clone_size: NA
j_call: TRBJ2-7
d_call: NA
v_call: TRBV7-2

cdr3_aa: ASSPRLAGGPGELF
clone_size: NA
j_call: TRBJ2-2
d_call: TRBD2
v_call: TRBV18

cdr3_aa: ASSQGRGEAF
clone_size: few
j_call: TRBJ1-1
d_call: NA
v_call: TRBV3-1/TRBV3-2